This TCR beta chain was identified during a study of T-cell reconstitution after alpha-beta-depleted transplantation in children. As it was prepared, the TCRbeta library received unique molecular identifiers. Each CDR3 protein is one row after TCRdb ran MiXCR on the PCR reads. Of some 500,000 distinct CDR3 sequences in the sample, about 18% were seen once. Germline CDR1 and CDR2: SGHRS and YFSETQ. The CDR3 spans 15 residues. The V and J ends lost 4 bases and 2 bases, in that order; junction bases with no gene match: 8. Sample: PBMCs from the stem cell graft donor, taken from the stem cell graft. The V gene is TRBV5-1, the J gene TRBJ2-5, with 7 nucleotides matching TRBD1. This sequence was found in a human donor who donated a stem cell graft to a child with acute lymphoblastic leukemia. The CDR3 loop reads CASSGRTGSQETQYF. Written as DNA, the CDR3 is TGCGCCAGCAGCGGACGGACAGGATCACAAGAGACCCAGTACTTC.